The present TCR beta chain was sequenced within a study of shared clonotypes between healthy human individuals. General study results and limits: Shared across a few donors were roughly 4.8% of the naive CD4 clonotypes. Inspection by rarefaction showed sorted-subset sequencing to be incomplete despite large depth.

Naive-designated CD8 cells lacked CD45RO, were positively enriched for CCR7, and omitted terminally differentiated effector memory CD45RA+ cells. Sequencing was at deep level. Here immunoSEQ multiplex PCR was the method, and the copy in TCRdb shows in-frame clones only, minus some. In the table there are roughly 1,800,000 clones, about 95% of which are singletons. As for this clone: Its target is not known.

This receptor was obtained from a man aged 18 to 29 in good health. Sequencing was performed on naive CD8+ T cells sorted from blood.

CDR3 loop: CASSPLVPAPEQYF. The DNA of the CDR3 is TGTGCCAGCAGCCCCCTTGTTCCGGCCCCCGAGCAGTACTTC. This rearrangement joins TRBV7-3 to TRBJ2-7, with D unresolved. The length of the CDR3 is 14 residues. CDR1 is SGHTA, CDR2 FQGTGA, per germline. Trimming pared 5 bases from V and 6 bases from J, leaving 17 bases between.